This entry lists 24 T cell receptor beta chains sequenced from one sample in a study of human T cells and chemical hapten exposure. Time point indicated: pre-sensitization, week 0. The sample's treatment: therapeutic diphenylcyclopropenone sensitization with weekly scalp DPC. TCRdb reanalysed the RACE reads using MiXCR and keeps one entry per CDR3 protein. Found here are about 87,000 distinct CDR3 sequences, 8% to 10% of them singletons; the top ten hold about 3.5%. The sample was whole blood, taken in connection with sensitization to the hapten diphenylcyclopropenone (DPC). All receptors derive from a woman in her 40s with alopecia areata. Some clones in this sample may be carry-over from other donors' samples.

This clonotype was picked up many times. The gene calls are TRBV20-1 and TRBJ1-1; 7 bases align to TRBD1. The trim removed 3 bases at V and 5 bases at J, leaving 6 bases unmatched. Germline values: CDR1 DFQATT, CDR2 SNEGSKA (reference sequence). CDR3 length: 13 residues. The CDR3 sequence: CSARWQGGTEAFF. CDR3 DNA: TGCAGTGCTAGGTGGCAGGGGGGGACTGAAGCTTTCTTT.

This clonotype was seen ten or more times. The chain joins TRBV20-1 to TRBJ1-2; TRBD1 might be the D (6 bases). Between the trimmed V and J ends, which lost 5 bases and 5 bases, there was a span of 18 bases. This CDR3 region has 14 residues. Germline values: CDR1 DFQATT, CDR2 SNEGSKA (reference sequence). In nucleotides, the CDR3 is TGCAGTGCTCAGGACAGCAAGGTTGGGTATGGCTACACCTTC. Protein sequence: CSAQDSKVGYGYTF.

This chain joins TRBV6-5 and TRBJ1-1, with TRBD1 matching over 8 bases. The length of the CDR3 is 14 residues. V lost 6 bases and J lost 4; bases outside the gene matches: 7. The germline CDR1 and CDR2 sequences are MNHEY and SVGAGI. The DNA for the CDR3 is TGTGCCAGCAGCCGCGAGGGGACAGGCACTGAAGCTTTCTTT. It codes for CASSREGTGTEAFF.

This clonotype was recorded many times. This chain's CDR3 is CASSQGASDQPQHF. Written as DNA, the CDR3 is TGCGCCAGCAGCCAAGGCGCATCCGATCAGCCCCAGCATTTT. The J gene is TRBJ1-5, the V gene TRBV4-1, with D unclear. V lost 1 base and J 5 bases, leaving 9 bases between the germline ends. In germline, CDR1 is MGHRA, CDR2 YSYEKL. This CDR3 is 14 amino acids long.

At least ten counts were recorded for this clonotype. This chain connects TRBV7-2 to TRBJ1-1; TRBD1 matches 8 bases. CDR1 is SGHTA and CDR2 is FQGNSA in the germline V gene. Trimming removed 0 bases from V and 0 bases from J; junction bases left unmatched: 9. There are 18 residues in the CDR3. The CDR3 loop reads CASSLAWQGAKMNTEAFF. The CDR3 coding sequence is TGTGCCAGCAGCTTAGCGTGGCAGGGGGCGAAGATGAACACTGAAGCTTTCTTT.

The gene calls are TRBV11-2 and TRBJ2-1; 8 bases line up with TRBD2. Germline CDR1 SGHAT, CDR2 FQNNGV. J was trimmed by 3 bases and V by 5 bases; bases with no gene match: 6. This CDR3 region has 15 residues. The CDR3 DNA is TGTGCCAGCAGCCCCTTAGCGGGGCACTACAATGAGCAGTTCTTC. Amino acid sequence: CASSPLAGHYNEQFF.

Ten or more counts support this clonotype. V is TRBV7-2 and J is TRBJ2-7; TRBD2 aligns across 9 bases. Germline V CDR1 and CDR2: SGHTA, FQGNSA. V was pared by 1 base and J by 0 bases, with 4 bases of the junction left unmatched. This CDR3 region has 16 residues. The CDR3 coding sequence is TGTGCCAGCAGCTTAGGACTAGCGGCCGCCTCCTACGAGCAGTACTTC. Residues: CASSLGLAAASYEQYF.

This clonotype appeared many times. This chain links TRBV12-3 or TRBV12-4 with TRBJ1-2; 7 bases agree with TRBD1. The V and J ends lost 5 bases and 6 bases, in that order; junction bases with no gene match: 9. CDR3 size: 14 residues. The CDR3 sequence: CASSNRGPTNGYTF. In DNA, the CDR3 is TGTGCCAGCAGTAACAGGGGCCCGACCAATGGCTACACCTTC.

This clonotype was counted a few times. This may stem from a read error, because a much larger clone lies one nucleotide away. The missing conserved phenylalanine or tryptophan at the end of this CDR3 makes a read error likely. The rearrangement links TRBV7-2 to TRBJ1-3, with D possibly being TRBD1 (5 bases). V lost 5 bases and J 2 bases, leaving 10 bases between the germline ends. The CDR3 runs 14 residues. CDR1 and CDR2 (germline): SGHTA, FQGNSA. CDR3 amino acids: CASSLSGAGNTIYY. As DNA, the CDR3 is TGTGCCAGCAGCCTCTCGGGGGCTGGAAACACCATATATTAT.

This clonotype appeared many times. This chain joins TRBV12-3 or TRBV12-4 and TRBJ2-5; D is possibly TRBD1 or TRBD2 (7 bases each). Trimming stripped 8 bases from V and 5 bases from J, with 18 bases between. This CDR3 contains 14 residues. CDR3 in amino acids: CASRIHRGGETQYF. The CDR3 DNA reads TGTGCCAGCCGAATCCACAGGGGAGGGGAGACCCAGTACTTC.

This clonotype was counted many times. The V gene is TRBV15, the J gene TRBJ2-1; D remains unclear. CDR3 size: 15 residues. V was shortened by 4 bases and J by 2 bases, with 12 bases between the two germline ends. From germline, CDR1 is LNHNV and CDR2 YYDKDF (reference sequence). CDR3 DNA sequence: TGTGCCACCAGCACCTACAGAATAACCTACAATGAGCAGTTCTTC. It specifies CATSTYRITYNEQFF.

V and J are TRBV24-1 and TRBJ2-3, with 7 bases fitting TRBD1. With V trimmed by 4 bases and J by 1 base, 4 bases remained unmatched. The CDR3 has 15 residues. Germline V lookup: CDR1 KGHDR, CDR2 SFDVKD. CDR3 loop: CATSELGTGTDTQYF. DNA for the CDR3: TGTGCCACCAGTGAGCTGGGGACAGGCACAGATACGCAGTATTTT.

V and J are TRBV6-5 and TRBJ2-7; unclear D gene. Germline V gene sequence: CDR1 MNHEY, CDR2 SVGAGI. The CDR3 has 12 residues. Trimming stripped 7 bases from V and 2 bases from J, with 9 bases between. CDR3 DNA sequence: TGTGCCAGCACCTCCCGGACCTACGAGCAGTACTTC. Residues: CASTSRTYEQYF.

This clonotype occurred many times. This sequence joins TRBV28 and TRBJ2-5; 13 nucleotides line up with TRBD2. V shed 5 bases, J shed 1 base, and the junction held 10 bases outside the gene matches. This CDR3 has 18 amino acids. Germline V lookup: CDR1 MDHEN, CDR2 SYDVKM. The CDR3 is CASSRLAGGLVLQETQYF. CDR3 nucleotide sequence: TGTGCCAGCAGTCGACTAGCGGGGGGCCTCGTGCTCCAAGAGACCCAGTACTTC.

Concerning this clonotype itself: This may be a read error, as it is one base from a much larger clone. The rearrangement uses TRBV7-3 and TRBJ2-3; D is unclear. The length of the CDR3 is 12 residues. Germline values: CDR1 SGHTA, CDR2 FQGTGA. The CDR3 DNA reads TGTGCCAGCAGCTTATCGGTTGGAACGCAGAATTTT. Its translation is CASSLSVGTQNF.

Many counts were recorded for this clonotype. The gene calls are TRBV6-6 and TRBJ1-2; a weak D match, TRBD1 (5 bases). Trimming removed 0 bases at V and 3 bases at J, with 14 bases between. The CDR3 length is 16 residues. In germline, CDR1 is MNHNY, CDR2 SVGAGI (reference sequence). CDR3 sequence: CASSYSLRGSYYGYTF. The CDR3 DNA reads TGTGCCAGCAGTTACTCATTGCGGGGGTCCTACTATGGCTACACCTTC.

There are many counts of this clonotype. The chain has TRBV4-1 and TRBJ2-1; 11 nucleotides agree with TRBD2. The CDR3 has 15 amino acids. V trimming: 2 bases; J trimming: 6 bases; junction bases outside the gene matches: 3. Germline CDR1 is MGHRA and CDR2 is YSYEKL. CDR3 loop: CASSQWLAGGNEQFF. The DNA for the CDR3 is TGCGCCAGCAGCCAATGGCTAGCGGGGGGCAATGAGCAGTTCTTC.

This clonotype was counted many times. The chain recombines TRBV25-1 with TRBJ2-3, with a weak D call TRBD1 (6 bases). The V end lost 3 bases, the J end lost 4 bases, and 14 bases lay between the germline ends. The CDR3 totals 15 residues. CDR1 is MGHDK, CDR2 SYGVNS, per germline. CDR3 DNA sequence: TGTGCCAGCAGTGACCAGGGGAGAAGGCCAGATACGCAGTATTTT. It codes for CASSDQGRRPDTQYF.

The V and J genes are TRBV11-3 and TRBJ2-2; D may be TRBD1 (6 bases). This CDR3 comprises 15 residues. Germline V CDR1 and CDR2: SGHNT, YENEEA. The V gene lost 0 bases and the J gene lost 3 bases, with 8 bases spanning the gap. CDR3 sequence reads: CASSLDGQYTGELFF. CDR3 nucleotides: TGTGCCAGCAGCTTAGATGGACAGTACACCGGGGAGCTGTTTTTT.

This clonotype was recorded a few times. The chain uses TRBV28 and TRBJ2-7, with 8 bases that match TRBD1. CDR1 is MDHEN and CDR2 is SYDVKM in the germline V gene. There are 13 residues in the CDR3. V lost 10 bases and J lost 2; bases outside the gene matches: 7. CDR3 sequence: CATLDRAPYEQYF. The CDR3 nucleotides are TGTGCCACCCTGGACAGGGCACCCTACGAGCAGTACTTC.

This chain joins TRBV4-3 and TRBJ2-1; 10 bases align to TRBD1. This CDR3 contains 18 residues. Germline CDR1 is LGHNA and CDR2 is YSLEER. V lost 0 bases to trimming and J lost 3 bases; unmatched junction nucleotides: 8. CDR3: CASSQELRQGAIYNEQFF. CDR3 nucleotide sequence: TGCGCCAGCAGCCAAGAATTACGACAGGGGGCTATCTACAATGAGCAGTTCTTC.

The gene calls are TRBV7-2 and TRBJ1-4, with D possibly TRBD1 on 5 matching bases. Trimming removed 5 bases from V and 0 bases from J, with 10 bases in between. The germline V gene encodes CDR1 SGHTA and CDR2 FQGNSA. The CDR3 is 15 amino acids. The CDR3 loop reads CASSRRGATNEKLFF. As DNA, the CDR3 is TGTGCCAGCAGCCGGAGGGGCGCAACTAATGAAAAACTGTTTTTT.

The sample holds many counts of this clonotype. The chain combines TRBV18 with TRBJ1-3; no clear D gene. The CDR3 is made up of 16 amino acids. Per the germline V gene, CDR1 is KGHSH and CDR2 is LQKENI. V shed 2 bases and J shed 1 base, with 12 bases lying between them. In DNA form, the CDR3 reads TGTGCCAGCTCACCAAGCGGGGATAGATCTGGAAACACCATATATTTT. Its translation: CASSPSGDRSGNTIYF.

This clonotype appeared many times. The chain carries TRBV7-2 and TRBJ1-2; D remains unclear. With 1 base removed from V and 5 bases from J, the gap between germline ends came to 8 bases. CDR1 is SGHTA and CDR2 is FQGNSA in the germline V gene. The length of the CDR3 is 13 residues. DNA of the CDR3: TGTGCCAGCAGCTTAGATGTTCAGTATGGCTACACCTTC. Its protein product is CASSLDVQYGYTF. The variable domain in full, with the rest retrieved from reference TRBV7-2 and TRBJ1-2, is GAGVSQSPSNKVTEKGKDVELRCDPISGHTALYWYRQSLGQGLEFLIYFQGNSAPDKSGLPSDRFSAERTGGSVSTLTIQRTQQEDSAVYLCASSLDVQYGYTFGSGTRLTVV.